This T cell receptor (beta chain) comes out of a study of blood T cell repertoires in COVID-19. The CDR3 is 15 amino acids. The trim removed 2 bases at V and 5 bases at J, leaving 5 bases unmatched. CDR1 is MNHNY and CDR2 is SVGAGI in the germline V gene (reference sequence). TCRdb keeps only in-frame clones here, not all; method: immunoSEQ multiplex PCR. The sample lists more than 65,000 clones, around nine tenths seen once, with approximately 8% in the top ten. Only one count was recorded for this clone. The genes are TRBV6-6 and TRBJ1-5, with 8 bases that match TRBD1. The sample taken for sequencing was peripheral blood. The source is a human donor in a cohort sampled during active COVID-19. CDR3 amino acids: CASSYPTGADQPQHF. The DNA for the CDR3 is TGTGCCAGCAGTTACCCGACAGGGGCGGATCAGCCCCAGCATTTT.